A selection of T cell receptor beta chains follows, all from one sample in a study of radiotherapy plus CTLA-4 blockade in lung cancer. Profiled with immunoSEQ multiplex PCR; TCRdb holds only in-frame clones, not every one. Among nearly 95,000 clones listed, around 84% were seen once. The specimen comprised peripheral blood, sampled from a patient treated with radiotherapy plus ipilimumab. The source is a human donor with non-small cell lung cancer that progressed on radiotherapy plus ipilimumab. Both conserved end residues are part of each CDR3.

length: 14
V: TRBV2
CDR3: CASSWTANTGELFF

length: 16
V: TRBV9
CDR3: CASSVEAQGVGGELFF

length: 15
V: TRBV11-2
CDR3: CASSLLAGGQNIQYF

length: 11
V: TRBV20-1
CDR3: CSAPRRAGAFF

length: 16
V: TRBV6-5
CDR3: CASSYPLYRVTDTQYF

length: 16
V: TRBV4-1
CDR3: CASRDLPGFSGNTIYF

length: 15
V: TRBV6-5
CDR3: CASSPQGNSGNTIYF

length: 13
V: TRBV27
CDR3: CASSARQGSKLFF

length: 13
V: TRBV7-3
CDR3: CASSSSMNTEAFF

length: 15
V: TRBV11-2
CDR3: CASSPQGQTKETQYF

length: 15
V: TRBV10-3
CDR3: CAISPTGRGANVLTF

length: 15
V: TRBV27
CDR3: CASSTPRGPGYEQYF

length: 13
V: TRBV6-6
CDR3: CASSDNSYNEQFF

length: 14
V: TRBV29-1
CDR3: CSVAGTSGSNEQFF

length: 14
V: TRBV27
CDR3: CASSLVRGKGEQYF

length: 18
V: TRBV11-2
CDR3: CASSERDTRVFAYNEQFF

length: 13
V: TRBV9
CDR3: CASRGDITDTQYF

length: 15
V: TRBV5-1
CDR3: CASSLEGTGGQPQHF

length: 13
V: TRBV9
CDR3: CASSGLRSNEQFF

length: 13
V: TRBV15
CDR3: CATSGGMNYGYTF

length: 15
V: TRBV5-1
CDR3: CASSIGDRDYEKLFF

length: 14
V: TRBV9
CDR3: CASRTSGSVYEQYF

length: 14
V: TRBV5-6
CDR3: CASSSAPGVNEQFF

length: 15
V: TRBV4-1
CDR3: CASSQRTGGNQPQHF

length: 14
V: TRBV7-2
CDR3: CASNPSGFGYGYTF

length: 14
V: TRBV5-1
CDR3: CASSPGTANQPQHF

length: 17
V: TRBV5-1
CDR3: CASSYIRTSGSTDTQYF

length: 13
V: TRBV5-1
CDR3: CASSLDNSYEQYF

length: 13
V: TRBV7-9
CDR3: CASSLEADYGYTF

length: 13
V: TRBV6-6
CDR3: CASSYSEEHEQFF

length: 15
V: TRBV6-6
CDR3: CASSADDTSNQPQHF

length: 14
V: TRBV29-1
CDR3: CSVPAGGDSDTQYF

length: 14
V: TRBV29-1
CDR3: CSVLAGDLTGELFF

length: 11
V: TRBV20-1
CDR3: CSARQGQPQHF

length: 18
V: TRBV5-6
CDR3: CASSTDRRRKANTGELFF

length: 15
V: TRBV7-3
CDR3: CASSESGGRANIQYF

length: 13
V: TRBV6-1
CDR3: CASTGTGVEKLFF

length: 17
V: TRBV19
CDR3: CASSTGTSGGTNEKLFF

length: 14
V: TRBV30
CDR3: CAWSPVATNEKLFF

length: 18
V: TRBV14
CDR3: CASSQPHRDRGNTDTQYF

length: 15
V: TRBV6-5
CDR3: CASSYSGQHPETQYF

length: 15
V: TRBV2
CDR3: CASSEPRTSVDTQYF

length: 11
V: TRBV10-2
CDR3: CASSERDTQYF

length: 17
V: TRBV7-2
CDR3: CASSLRWGQGMSHEQFF

length: 12
V: TRBV29-1
CDR3: CSVAEYQETQYF

length: 14
V: TRBV5-4
CDR3: CASSWGVGQNEAFF

length: 15
V: TRBV4-2
CDR3: CASSQGSSGANVLTF

length: 14
V: TRBV9
CDR3: CASSVAGSDTEAFF